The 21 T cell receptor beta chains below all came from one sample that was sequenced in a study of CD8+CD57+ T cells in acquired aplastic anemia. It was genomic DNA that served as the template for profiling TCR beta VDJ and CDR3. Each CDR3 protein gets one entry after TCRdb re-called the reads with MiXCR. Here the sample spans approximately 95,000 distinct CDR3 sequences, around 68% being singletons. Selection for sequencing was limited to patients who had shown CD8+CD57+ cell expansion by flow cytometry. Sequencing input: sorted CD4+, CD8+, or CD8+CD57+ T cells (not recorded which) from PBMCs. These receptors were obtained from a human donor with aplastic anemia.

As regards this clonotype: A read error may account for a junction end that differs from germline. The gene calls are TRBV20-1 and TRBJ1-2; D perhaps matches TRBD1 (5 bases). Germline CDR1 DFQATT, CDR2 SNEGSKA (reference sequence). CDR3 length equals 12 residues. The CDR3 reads CSAGDRLGGYTF. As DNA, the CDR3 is TGCAGTGCTGGAGACAGATTGGGAGGCTACACCTTC.

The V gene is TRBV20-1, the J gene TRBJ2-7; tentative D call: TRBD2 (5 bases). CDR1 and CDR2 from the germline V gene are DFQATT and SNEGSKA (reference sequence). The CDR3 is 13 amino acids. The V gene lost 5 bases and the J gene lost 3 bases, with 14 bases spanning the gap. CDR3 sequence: CSALMKEDYEQYF. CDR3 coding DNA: TGCAGTGCTCTCATGAAGGAGGACTACGAGCAGTACTTC.

CDR3 protein: CASSLGAYNEQFF. CDR3 in DNA: TGCGCCAGCAGCTTGGGGGCGTACAATGAGCAGTTCTTC. The J gene is TRBJ2-1, the V gene TRBV5-1; D uncertain. The CDR3 totals 13 residues. Germline values: CDR1 SGHRS, CDR2 YFSETQ. Trimming took 0 bases from V and 4 from J, leaving 5 bases between them.

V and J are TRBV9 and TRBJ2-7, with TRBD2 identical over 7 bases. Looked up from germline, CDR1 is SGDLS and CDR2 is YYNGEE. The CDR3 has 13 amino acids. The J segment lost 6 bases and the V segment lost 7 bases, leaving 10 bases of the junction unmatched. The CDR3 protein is CASGGGLIGEQYF. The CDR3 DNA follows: TGTGCCAGCGGGGGGGGTTTGATTGGCGAGCAGTACTTC. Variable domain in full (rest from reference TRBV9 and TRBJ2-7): DSGVTQTPKHLITATGQRVTLRCSPRSGDLSVYWYQQSLDQGLQFLIQYYNGEERAKGNILERFSAQQFPDLHSELNLSSLELGDSALYFCASGGGLIGEQYFGPGTRLTVT.

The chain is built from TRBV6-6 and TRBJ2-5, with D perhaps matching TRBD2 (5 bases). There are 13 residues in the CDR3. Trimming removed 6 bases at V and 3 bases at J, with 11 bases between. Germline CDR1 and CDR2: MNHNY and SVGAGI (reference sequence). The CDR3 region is CASSRTVKETQYF. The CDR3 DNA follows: TGTGCCAGCAGCCGGACTGTAAAAGAGACCCAGTACTTC.

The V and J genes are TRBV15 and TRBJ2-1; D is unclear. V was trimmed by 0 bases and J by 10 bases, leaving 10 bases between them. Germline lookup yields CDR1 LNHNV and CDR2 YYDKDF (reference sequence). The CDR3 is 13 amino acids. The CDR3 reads CATSRDLLKEQFF. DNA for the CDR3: TGTGCCACCAGCAGAGACCTGTTAAAAGAGCAGTTCTTC. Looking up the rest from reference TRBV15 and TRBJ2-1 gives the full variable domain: DAMVIQNPRYQVTQFGKPVTLSCSQTLNHNVMYWYQQKSSQAPKLLFHYYDKDFNNEADTPDNFQSRRPNTSFCFLDIRSPGLGDTAMYLCATSRDLLKEQFFGPGTRLTVL.

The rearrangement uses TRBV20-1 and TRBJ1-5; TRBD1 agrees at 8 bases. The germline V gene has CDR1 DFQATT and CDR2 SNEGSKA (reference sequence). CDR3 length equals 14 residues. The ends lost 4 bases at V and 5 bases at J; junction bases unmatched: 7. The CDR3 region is CSATSTGDHQPQHF. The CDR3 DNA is TGCAGTGCTACATCGACAGGGGACCATCAGCCCCAGCATTTT.

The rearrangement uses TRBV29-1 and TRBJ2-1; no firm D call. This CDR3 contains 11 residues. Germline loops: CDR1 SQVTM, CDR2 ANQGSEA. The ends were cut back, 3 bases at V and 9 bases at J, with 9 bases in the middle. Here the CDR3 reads CSVDSFGEQFF. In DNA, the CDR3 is TGCAGCGTTGACTCTTTTGGTGAGCAGTTCTTC.

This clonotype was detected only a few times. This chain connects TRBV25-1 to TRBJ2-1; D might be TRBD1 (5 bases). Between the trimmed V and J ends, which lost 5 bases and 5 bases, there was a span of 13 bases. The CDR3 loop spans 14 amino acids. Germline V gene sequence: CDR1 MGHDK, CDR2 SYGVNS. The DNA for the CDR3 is TGTGCCAGCAGTTCAGGGTGGCCCAACAATGAGCAGTTCTTC. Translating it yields CASSSGWPNNEQFF.

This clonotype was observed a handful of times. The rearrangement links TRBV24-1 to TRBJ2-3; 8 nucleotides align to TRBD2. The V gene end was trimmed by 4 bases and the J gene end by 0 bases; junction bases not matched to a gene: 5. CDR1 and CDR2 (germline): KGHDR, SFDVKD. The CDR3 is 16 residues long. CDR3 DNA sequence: TGTGCCACCAGTGACCCGACTAGCGCTAGCACAGATACGCAGTATTTT. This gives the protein CATSDPTSASTDTQYF.

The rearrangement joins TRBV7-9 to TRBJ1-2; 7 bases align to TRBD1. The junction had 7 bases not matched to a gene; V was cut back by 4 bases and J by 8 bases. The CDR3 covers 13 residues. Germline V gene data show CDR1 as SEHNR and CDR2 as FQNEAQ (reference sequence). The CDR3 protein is CASSSGTVNGYTF. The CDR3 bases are TGTGCCAGCAGCTCCGGGACAGTAAACGGCTACACCTTC.

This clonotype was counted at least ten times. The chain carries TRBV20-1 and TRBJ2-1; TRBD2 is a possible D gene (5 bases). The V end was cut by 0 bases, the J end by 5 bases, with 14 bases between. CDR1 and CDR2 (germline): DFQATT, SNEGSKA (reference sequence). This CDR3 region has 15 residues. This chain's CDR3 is CSARDFTSSDNEQFF. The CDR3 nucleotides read TGCAGTGCTAGAGATTTTACTAGTTCCGACAATGAGCAGTTCTTC.

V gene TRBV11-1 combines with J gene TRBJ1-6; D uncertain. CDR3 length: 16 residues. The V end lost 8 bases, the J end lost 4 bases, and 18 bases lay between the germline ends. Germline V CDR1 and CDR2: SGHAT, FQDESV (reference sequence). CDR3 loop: CASDAAGRQYNSPLHF. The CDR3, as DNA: TGTGCCAGCGACGCCGCGGGCAGACAATATAATTCACCCCTCCACTTT.

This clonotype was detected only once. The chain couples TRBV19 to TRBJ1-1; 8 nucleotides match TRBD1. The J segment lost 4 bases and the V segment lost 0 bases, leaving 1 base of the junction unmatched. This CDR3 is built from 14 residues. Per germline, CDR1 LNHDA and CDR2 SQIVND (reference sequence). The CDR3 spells CASSIDTGGTEAFF. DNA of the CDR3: TGTGCCAGTAGTATAGATACAGGGGGCACTGAAGCTTTCTTT.

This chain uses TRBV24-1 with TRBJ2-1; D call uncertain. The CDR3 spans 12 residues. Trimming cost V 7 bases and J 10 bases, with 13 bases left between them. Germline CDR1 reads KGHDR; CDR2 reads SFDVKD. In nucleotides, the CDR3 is TGTGCCACCAGCGGATATCCCAACGAGCAGTTCTTC. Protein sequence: CATSGYPNEQFF.

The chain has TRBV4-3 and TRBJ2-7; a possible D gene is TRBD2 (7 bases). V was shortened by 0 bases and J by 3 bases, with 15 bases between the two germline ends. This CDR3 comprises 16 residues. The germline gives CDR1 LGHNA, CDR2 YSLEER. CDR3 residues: CASSQEGGGLVYEQYF. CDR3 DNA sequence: TGCGCCAGCAGCCAAGAGGGCGGGGGCCTTGTCTACGAGCAGTACTTC.

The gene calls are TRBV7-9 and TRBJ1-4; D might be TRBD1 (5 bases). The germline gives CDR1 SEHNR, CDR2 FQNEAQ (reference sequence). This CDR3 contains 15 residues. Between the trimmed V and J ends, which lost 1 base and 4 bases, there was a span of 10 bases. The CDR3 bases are TGTGCCAGCAGCTTAGTGGGCCAGGGTAATGAAAAACTGTTTTTT. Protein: CASSLVGQGNEKLFF.

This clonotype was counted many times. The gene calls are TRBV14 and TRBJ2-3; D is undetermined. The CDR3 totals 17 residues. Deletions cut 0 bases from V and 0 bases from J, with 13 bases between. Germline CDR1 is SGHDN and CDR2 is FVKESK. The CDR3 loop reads CASSQDIFSTSTDTQYF. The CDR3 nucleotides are TGTGCCAGCAGCCAAGACATCTTTAGCACCAGCACAGATACGCAGTATTTT.

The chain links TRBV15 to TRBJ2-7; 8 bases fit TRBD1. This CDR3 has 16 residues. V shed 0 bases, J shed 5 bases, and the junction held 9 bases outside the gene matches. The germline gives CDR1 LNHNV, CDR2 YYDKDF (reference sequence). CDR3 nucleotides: TGTGCCACCAGCAGAGATCGCGGGACAGGTCGACACGAGCAGTACTTC. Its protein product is CATSRDRGTGRHEQYF.

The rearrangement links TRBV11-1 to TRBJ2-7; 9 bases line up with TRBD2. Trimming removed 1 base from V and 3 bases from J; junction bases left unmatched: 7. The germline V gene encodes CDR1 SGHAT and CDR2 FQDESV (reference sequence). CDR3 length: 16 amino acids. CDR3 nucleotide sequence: TGTGCCAGCAGCTTAGGGGCTAGCGGGGCAGACTACGAGCAGTACTTC. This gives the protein CASSLGASGADYEQYF.

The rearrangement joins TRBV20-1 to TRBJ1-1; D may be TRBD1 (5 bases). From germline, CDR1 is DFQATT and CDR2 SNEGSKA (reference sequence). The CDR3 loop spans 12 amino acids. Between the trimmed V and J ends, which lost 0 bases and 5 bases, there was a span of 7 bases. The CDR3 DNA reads TGCAGTGCTAGAGAATGGGGGACTGAAGCTTTCTTT. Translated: CSAREWGTEAFF.